This T cell receptor beta chain appears in the sequencing data of a study of beta chain features in type 1 diabetes. General study points: Whether HLA type influences TCRB rearrangement remained unresolved here.

This clone was counted a few times. The target antigen is unknown. The CDR3 sequence is 12 residues long. The ends lost 0 bases at V and 8 bases at J; junction bases unmatched: 1. CDR1 is SGHNT, CDR2 YYREEE, per germline (reference sequence). Investigators reverse transcribed all isolated RNA, so they sequenced expressed TCRB transcripts. The repertoire was sequenced with immunoSEQ multiplex PCR; TCRdb's copy has only in-frame clones and lacks some. Of 110,000 to 150,000 clones listed, 9.2% are singletons. Sample: central memory CD4+ T cells from blood. The chain recombines TRBV5-4 with TRBJ1-2, with TRBD1 matching over 7 bases. The sequence came from a man in his late teens or twenties in good health. CDR3 bases: TGTGCCAGCAGCTTGGTACAGGGGGGCTACACCTTC. As protein: CASSLVQGGYTF.